The present T cell receptor beta chain was sequenced within a study of immune heterogeneity within non-small cell lung tumors. This clonotype is termed medium-sized. Its specificity is not known. The J segment lost 8 bases and the V segment lost 1 base, leaving 11 bases of the junction unmatched. CDR1 is MGHRA, CDR2 YSYEKL, per germline. CDR3 length equals 16 residues. Amplification of the TCR beta CDR3 was achieved through multiplex PCR with 32 V and 13 J primers. MiXCR was run by TCRdb on the multiplex PCR reads, yielding one entry per CDR3 protein. The sample has more than 4,500 distinct CDR3 sequences, 22% seen once. Template input, which was bulk tumor genomic DNA, totaled 600 ng per sample. Each primary tumor yielded several biopsies, collected far apart from one another at surgery. Enrolled individuals presented with untreated, newly diagnosed non-small cell lung cancer and received curative surgery.

Findings and caveats of the study: Within each patient, tumor sites shared identical dominant CDR3 beta clonotypes and also held site-unique high-frequency clones.

Sequencing used lung tumor tissue. The chain combines TRBV4-1 with TRBJ2-1, with 7 bases that match TRBD2. This sequence originates from a man aged 60-69 years with non-small cell lung cancer. Here the CDR3 reads CASSQVVGGSRDEQFF. CDR3 nucleotide sequence: TGCGCCAGCAGCCAAGTGGTGGGCGGGAGTAGGGATGAGCAGTTCTTC.